The clone carrying this T cell receptor beta chain was counted ten times or more. This CDR3 is 13 amino acids long. CDR1 SQVTM and CDR2 ANQGSEA come from the germline V gene. Trimming removed 4 bases from V and 6 bases from J; junction bases left unmatched: 4. Via MiXCR, TCRdb re-called the RT-PCR reads, giving one row per CDR3 protein. The sample has about 700,000 distinct CDR3 sequences, about 14% seen once; the top ten hold 3.6%. Sample: memory CD4+ T cells from blood. The chain uses TRBV29-1 and TRBJ2-2; 8 bases fit TRBD1. This clonotype originated in a female donor in good health, serving as a healthy control. The DNA of the CDR3 is TGCAGCGTTGTTGTACAGGGGGCCGGGGAGCTGTTTTTT. Translation: CSVVVQGAGELFF.